These 22 T cell receptor beta chains originate from one sample sequenced in a study of shared clonotypes between healthy human individuals. Positively selected for CCR7, the CD45RO-negative cells used as naive CD8 cells excluded terminally differentiated effector memory CD45RA+ cells. The table came from immunoSEQ multiplex PCR; TCRdb's copy has only in-frame clones and leaves some out. Seen here are about 820,000 clones, about 92% observed once, and the top ten hold approximately 25%. The specimen was naive CD8+ T cells sorted from blood. These receptors were obtained from a man aged 30 to 39 in good health.

The chain has TRBV29-1 and TRBJ2-1, with TRBD1 identical over 10 bases. Germline V gene data show CDR1 as SQVTM and CDR2 as ANQGSEA. J was trimmed by 4 bases and V by 0 bases; bases with no gene match: 9. The CDR3 has 17 amino acids. CDR3 protein: CSVEESTDRGFYNEQFF. The CDR3, as DNA: TGCAGCGTTGAAGAGAGTACGGACAGGGGGTTTTACAATGAGCAGTTCTTC.

This clone was recorded many times. Other DNA variants within this sample encode the same CDR3. The chain joins TRBV28 to TRBJ2-7; D is perhaps TRBD1 or TRBD2 (5 bases each). This CDR3 is 13 amino acids long. V lost 6 bases to trimming and J lost 0 bases, with 9 bases between them. Germline CDR1 is MDHEN and CDR2 is SYDVKM. In nucleotides, the CDR3 is TGTGCCAGCAGACCAGGGAGCTCCTACGAGCAGTACTTC. Translating it yields CASRPGSSYEQYF.

The chain combines TRBV7-9 with TRBJ1-1; D is perhaps TRBD1 (6 bases). V dropped 5 bases and J dropped 6 bases, with 10 bases sitting between them. Germline CDR1 reads SEHNR; CDR2 reads FQNEAQ (reference sequence). The CDR3 consists of 12 residues. The CDR3 loop reads CASSRGGPEAFF. In DNA form, the CDR3 reads TGTGCCAGCAGCCGAGGGGGGCCTGAAGCTTTCTTT.

This clone was found once. The CDR3 protein is CASRVSSGQGYTGELFF. DNA for the CDR3: TGTGCCAGCAGAGTCTCTTCGGGACAGGGTTACACCGGGGAGCTGTTTTTT. The chain is built from TRBV27 and TRBJ2-2; 9 bases line up with TRBD1. V dropped 6 bases and J dropped 3; count of bases not matched to a gene: 11. The CDR3 consists of 17 residues. Germline lookup yields CDR1 MNHEY and CDR2 SMNVEV (reference sequence).

The chain joins TRBV7-2 to TRBJ2-7; 8 bases match TRBD2. In germline, CDR1 is SGHTA, CDR2 FQGNSA. The CDR3 sequence is 17 residues long. The J segment lost 1 base and the V segment lost 0 bases, leaving 8 bases of the junction unmatched. The CDR3 spells CASSLALSGSWSYEQYF. The CDR3, as DNA: TGTGCCAGCAGCTTAGCGTTGAGCGGGAGTTGGTCCTACGAGCAGTACTTC.

CDR3 DNA sequence: TGTGCCAGCAGCTGGGGGAACAACGCGGGGGAAAAACTGTTTTTT. It codes for CASSWGNNAGEKLFF. The chain combines TRBV27 with TRBJ1-4, with D tentatively TRBD1 (5 bases). Looked up from germline, CDR1 is MNHEY and CDR2 is SMNVEV (reference sequence). The CDR3 has 15 amino acids. V lost 6 bases, J lost 8 bases, and 19 bases lay in between.

The genes are TRBV5-6 and TRBJ2-1, with D possibly being TRBD1 (6 bases). This CDR3 region has 15 residues. The ends were cut back, 3 bases at V and 13 bases at J, with 23 bases in the middle. Germline-derived CDR1 and CDR2 are SGHDT and YYEEEE. The CDR3 DNA reads as TGTGCCAGCAGCTCCCGTACAACCAACAGGGTAATCCAGTTCTTC. It is translated as CASSSRTTNRVIQFF.

The genes are TRBV14 and TRBJ1-2; D remains unclear. The CDR3 totals 15 residues. V was pared by 1 base and J by 0 bases, with 9 bases between. Looked up from germline, CDR1 is SGHDN and CDR2 is FVKESK. CDR3 nucleotide sequence: TGTGCCAGCAGCCAAGTTCATCTAGCTAACTATGGCTACACCTTC. Translation gives CASSQVHLANYGYTF.

The rearrangement links TRBV27 to TRBJ2-3; the match to TRBD2 covers 15 bases. Trimming cost V 4 bases and J 6 bases; bases outside gene matches: 8. Germline CDR1 reads MNHEY; CDR2 reads SMNVEV (reference sequence). This CDR3 has 17 residues. The CDR3 protein is CASSSLGLAGGGDTQYF. The CDR3 DNA follows: TGTGCCAGCAGTTCTCTGGGACTAGCGGGAGGTGGTGATACGCAGTATTTT.

Notes on this clone: A far larger clone is one base from this, pointing to a likely read error. The sample holds other DNA sequences that translate to the same CDR3. This sequence joins TRBV27 and TRBJ2-7; D ambiguous. This CDR3 region has 12 residues. V was shortened by 5 bases and J by 0 bases, with 5 bases between the two germline ends. Germline-derived CDR1 and CDR2 are MNHEY and SMNVEV (reference sequence). Here the CDR3 reads CASSPNSYEQYF. For the CDR3, the DNA is TGTGCCAGCAGTCCTAACTCCTACGAGCAGTACTTC.

This clone has only one observation. CDR3 protein: CAIGASTSAFSDTQYF. CDR3 sequence (DNA): TGTGCCATCGGGGCCTCTACTAGCGCGTTCTCAGATACGCAGTATTTT. The rearrangement links TRBV10-3 to TRBJ2-3; TRBD2 aligns across 7 bases. CDR3 length equals 16 residues. Germline CDR1 is ENHRY and CDR2 is SYGVKD. Trimming removed 8 bases from V and 4 bases from J; junction bases left unmatched: 15.

A few counts support this clone. The V call is TRBV28, the J call TRBJ1-5, with D hard to call. The CDR3 has 13 amino acids. The germline gives CDR1 MDHEN, CDR2 SYDVKM. Between the trimmed V and J ends, which lost 3 bases and 5 bases, there was a span of 8 bases. The CDR3, as DNA: TGTGCCAGCAGTTTTGACACCTATCAGCCCCAGCATTTT. This translates into CASSFDTYQPQHF.

The V call is TRBV19, the J call TRBJ2-7; 10 bases map to TRBD1. Trimming took 3 bases from V and 8 from J; bases not matched to a gene: 7. Germline V gene lookup returns CDR1 LNHDA and CDR2 SQIVND (reference sequence). CDR3 length: 14 residues. The CDR3 bases are TGTGCCAGTAGTATCGGGACAGGGGCCTGGAAGCAGTACTTC. It is translated as CASSIGTGAWKQYF.

This chain connects TRBV28 to TRBJ2-7, with 11 bases that match TRBD2. This CDR3 is built from 16 residues. CDR1 MDHEN and CDR2 SYDVKM come from the germline V gene. V gave up 3 bases and J gave up 0 bases; unmatched junction bases: 4. CDR3 amino acids: CASSLASGRFSYEQYF. The CDR3 DNA follows: TGTGCCAGCAGTTTGGCTAGCGGGAGGTTCTCCTACGAGCAGTACTTC.

This chain uses TRBV5-1 with TRBJ2-7; 10 bases fit TRBD1. The CDR3 extends over 14 amino acids. V was pared by 4 bases and J by 4 bases, with 5 bases of the junction left unmatched. Germline CDR1 SGHRS, CDR2 YFSETQ. In nucleotides, the CDR3 is TGCGCCAGCAGCCGACAGGGGGCGCAGTACGAGCAGTACTTC. Encoded protein: CASSRQGAQYEQYF.

Many counts were recorded for this clone. Other DNA sequences in the same sample also yield this CDR3. The chain uses TRBV4-1 and TRBJ1-5; a weak D match, TRBD1 (5 bases). Germline lookup yields CDR1 MGHRA and CDR2 YSYEKL. The CDR3 has 15 amino acids. Trimming removed 0 bases from V and 0 bases from J, with 6 bases in between. The CDR3 DNA reads TGCGCCAGCAGCCAAGATCAGGGTAGCAATCAGCCCCAGCATTTT. Its translation: CASSQDQGSNQPQHF.

This chain joins TRBV7-9 and TRBJ2-7, with TRBD2 as a possible D gene (7 bases). V dropped 2 bases and J dropped 4 bases, with 18 bases sitting between them. The CDR3 contains 16 residues. Germline CDR1 SEHNR, CDR2 FQNEAQ (reference sequence). The CDR3 sequence: CASSLSGGQEGYEQYF. In nucleotides, the CDR3 is TGTGCCAGCAGCTTATCGGGGGGCCAGGAGGGTTACGAGCAGTACTTC.

The chain links TRBV10-2 to TRBJ1-1; D uncertain. V lost 2 bases, J lost 5 bases, and 9 bases lay in between. The CDR3 runs 13 residues. CDR1 is WSHSY and CDR2 is SAAADI in the germline V gene. The CDR3, as DNA: TGCGCCAGCAGTGAGGGGGTAAGAACTGAAGCTTTCTTT. This translates into CASSEGVRTEAFF.

This chain links TRBV11-2 with TRBJ2-1; D is possibly TRBD2 (5 bases). Germline CDR1 reads SGHAT; CDR2 reads FQNNGV. The CDR3 totals 16 residues. V was trimmed by 5 bases and J by 3 bases, leaving 17 bases between them. This CDR3 is CASSPRGPDGYNEQFF. The CDR3 DNA is TGTGCCAGCAGCCCCCGGGGTCCAGATGGCTACAATGAGCAGTTCTTC.

V and J are TRBV4-3 and TRBJ1-1; 7 bases line up with TRBD1. The CDR3 has 16 residues. V lost 4 bases and J lost 0; bases outside the gene matches: 8. Germline V gene lookup returns CDR1 LGHNA and CDR2 YSLEER. CDR3 loop: CASSPLPGGMNTEAFF. The CDR3 DNA follows: TGCGCCAGCAGCCCGCTCCCAGGGGGAATGAACACTGAAGCTTTCTTT.

The chain couples TRBV27 to TRBJ1-1; D gene unclear. The CDR3 covers 12 residues. Germline loops: CDR1 MNHEY, CDR2 SMNVEV (reference sequence). V gave up 1 base and J gave up 7 bases, with 7 bases separating them. In DNA form, the CDR3 reads TGTGCCAGCAGTTTATGGCCAGGTGAAGCTTTCTTT. Its protein product is CASSLWPGEAFF.

Written as DNA, the CDR3 is TGTGCCAGCAGTGAGTCAGCCTACAATGAGCAGTTCTTC. Protein product: CASSESAYNEQFF. The chain carries TRBV6-4 and TRBJ2-1, with unresolved D. CDR1 is MRHNA, CDR2 SNTAGT, per germline. The CDR3 spans 13 residues. V lost 3 bases to trimming and J lost 2 bases, with 5 bases between them.